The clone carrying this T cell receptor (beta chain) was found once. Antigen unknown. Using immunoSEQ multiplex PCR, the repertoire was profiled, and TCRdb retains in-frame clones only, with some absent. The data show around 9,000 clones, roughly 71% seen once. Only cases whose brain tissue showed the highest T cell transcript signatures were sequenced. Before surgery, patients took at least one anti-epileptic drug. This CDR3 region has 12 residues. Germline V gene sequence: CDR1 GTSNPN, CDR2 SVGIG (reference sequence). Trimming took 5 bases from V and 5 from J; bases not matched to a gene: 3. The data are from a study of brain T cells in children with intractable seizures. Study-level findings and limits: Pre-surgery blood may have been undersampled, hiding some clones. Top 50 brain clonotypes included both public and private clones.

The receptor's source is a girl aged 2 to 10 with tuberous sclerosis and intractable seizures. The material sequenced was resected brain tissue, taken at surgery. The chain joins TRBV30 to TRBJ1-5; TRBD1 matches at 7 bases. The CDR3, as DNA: TGTGCCTGGGACAGGGTACATCAGCCCCAGCATTTT. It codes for CAWDRVHQPQHF.